This TCR beta chain was sequenced in a study of T-cell reconstitution after alpha-beta-depleted transplantation in children. Whole-study results and caveats: The high TCRbeta diversity at day 60 in some patients came from surviving recipient T cells and thymic progenitors. By one year post-transplant, T-cell counts and diversity largely arose from T cells that were newly produced. Expanded graft clones, several hundred of them, were reportedly the source of alpha-beta T cells about two months after transplant.

Unique molecular identifiers featured in how the TCRbeta library was prepared. TCRdb recomputed calls from the PCR reads with MiXCR, one row per CDR3 protein. The data contain around 700,000 distinct CDR3 sequences, roughly 14% of them seen just once; the ten biggest clones take up 0.79%. This CDR3 is built from 16 residues. V was clipped by 0 bases and J by 4 bases, with 15 bases between them. Germline values: CDR1 LGHNA, CDR2 YNFKEQ. A remark on this clonotype: Its antigen is unknown.

The source is a girl aged 2-15 years with congenital amegakaryocytic thrombocytopenia, due to receive a stem cell transplant. The specimen was PBMCs, collected before TCRalphabeta/CD19-depleted stem cell transplant. The J gene is TRBJ1-1, the V gene TRBV4-2; D perhaps matches TRBD1 (6 bases). In nucleotides, the CDR3 is TGTGCCAGCAGCCAAGATCTTGCGATAGGGGGCACTGAAGCTTTCTTT. This sequence encodes CASSQDLAIGGTEAFF.